Detailed here is one T cell receptor (beta chain). This clone was counted a single time. Its antigen is not yet known. No qualities accompany the bases; no much larger clone lies one base away. The data were obtained in a study of blood T cell repertoires in COVID-19 (dated by TCRdb to 2018 to 2020). For the wider study: Samples from collaborators originated in the United States, Italy and Spain and spanned both the acute and convalescent phases of COVID-19. A freely available public database, intended as a resource for researchers studying the immune response to SARS-CoV-2, is where the repertoires were released. The samples were drawn from the first 160 participants of the ongoing ImmuneRACE study and from 950 to 1,500 subjects provided by 6 global collaborators. The dataset comprised deeply sampled blood TCRbeta repertoires from subjects exposed to, actively infected with, or recovered from COVID-19. The prospective study material was composed of cDNA or gDNA derived from T cells, B-cell-depleted T cells, or PBMCs. Sample metadata almost always included a de-identified subject ID, COVID-19 status, age in years and sex. HLA class I and class II types, where available, came from metadata supplied by the sample provider rather than from assay-based typing.

Including the terminal cysteine and phenylalanine, the CDR3 comprises 20 residues. The entry retains the CDR3 DNA only, 60 bases that are in frame from base 1. After removal of 0 bases from V and 4 bases from J, the junction retains 17 bases not matched to a gene. The germline V gene yields SGDLS for CDR1 and YYNGEE for CDR2. The immunoSEQ Assay, a bias-controlled multiplex PCR, was used to amplify TCRbeta CDR3 regions from genomic DNA. On the study's bioinformatics: The number of nucleated cells in each sample was estimated by amplification of reference gene primers within the assay. Sequence reads were collapsed and filtered to measure the absolute abundance of every unique TCRbeta CDR3 rearrangement. For each sample, productive Simpson clonality was calculated by taking the square root of Simpson's diversity index across productive rearrangements. TCRdb retrieved this table from immuneACCESS and kept in-frame rearrangements only. Not all clones are present; in checked studies, unresolved V genes account for under half, and no reason is known for the remainder. V, J and clone size reflect that table, while D and trimming were determined from the DNA. Counted in this sample were more than 250,000 clones; around 87% of them appeared once. Of the sample, about 1.8% falls within the top ten clones.

The paper's findings and limits, for the study overall: The amount of clinical and demographic metadata varied by source and participant and was provided uncurated.

Participants in the prospective study were aged roughly 18 to 100 years, lived in over 20 United States geographic areas, and enrolled through a virtual design. Cohort assignment in the prospective study relied on participant-reported clinical history from a screening survey and a study questionnaire. In the prospective study, whole blood, serum and a nasopharyngeal or oropharyngeal swab were collected from each participant by mobile phlebotomists. Additional blood draws and questionnaires over a 2-month period could optionally be provided by prospective study participants. Blood samples from the prospective study were shipped frozen or at room temperature prior to DNA extraction.

The sample taken for sequencing was PBMCs or T cells enriched from blood (not recorded which). The clonotype originates from a woman younger than 35 with acute COVID-19. The receptor chain draws on TRBV9 and TRBJ2-2, and 8 junctional nucleotides match TRBD2. The nucleotides read TGTGCCAGCAGCGTAGAAGCGAGGCCCCGCAGCGGGAGTAGCACCGGGGAGCTGTTTTTT. Its amino acids are CASSVEARPRSGSSTGELFF.